This TCR beta chain was captured by sequencing in a study of T-cell reconstitution after alpha-beta-depleted transplantation in children. Points from the study as a whole: Approximately two months post-transplant, alpha-beta T cells reportedly originated from several hundred expanded graft clones. Hyperexpanded clones declined; after one year, newly produced T cells mostly supplied diversity.

This clonotype is labeled as medium-sized (0.01 to 0.1%). Its antigen remains unidentified. As it was prepared, the TCRbeta library received unique molecular identifiers. MiXCR, applied by TCRdb to the PCR reads, yields one record per CDR3 protein. Of about 6,100 distinct CDR3 sequences in the sample, roughly 17% were seen once. Specimen: PBMCs, collected before TCRalphabeta/CD19-depleted stem cell transplant. This TCR came from a boy aged 2-9 years with acute lymphoblastic leukemia, due to receive a stem cell transplant.

The CDR3 protein is CASSPWGETQYF. In nucleotides, the CDR3 is TGTGCCAGCAGCCCCTGGGGGGAGACCCAGTACTTC. The rearrangement joins TRBV9 to TRBJ2-5, with D tentatively TRBD1 or TRBD2 (5 bases each). The CDR3 has 12 amino acids. Looked up from germline, CDR1 is SGDLS and CDR2 is YYNGEE. The V end lost 4 bases, the J end lost 5 bases, and 9 bases lay between the germline ends.